The rows below give T cell receptor beta chains drawn from one sample of a study of blood T cell repertoires in COVID-19. Measured with immunoSEQ multiplex PCR; TCRdb has only the in-frame clones, and not every one. The sample holds approximately 230,000 clones; roughly 88% are singletons and the top ten take around 2.2%. Sequencing was done on a sample of peripheral blood. The receptor set was obtained from a man aged 30 to 45 who had recovered from COVID-19. Each CDR3 is given with its conserved first and last residue. The D gene is left open where the match is weak. A clone size is listed for some rows: how often the clone was seen (once, few, many), or a class if it is expanded.

D gene	V gene	clone size	J gene	CDR3 protein	CDR3 DNA
TRBD2	TRBV2	-	TRBJ2-6	CASSGEGAGANVLTF	TGTGCCAGCAGTGGGGAGGGCGCCGGGGCCAACGTCCTGACTTTC
-	TRBV7-9	-	TRBJ1-1	CASSPQADTEAFF	TGTGCCAGCAGCCCCCAAGCTGACACTGAAGCTTTCTTT
-	TRBV11-2	-	TRBJ2-7	CASSLDSSPYEQYF	TGTGCCAGCAGCTTAGATAGCAGCCCCTACGAGCAGTACTTC
-	TRBV27	-	TRBJ1-1	CASSQIQVMLNTEAFF	TGTGCCAGCAGCCAGATACAGGTGATGTTAAACACTGAAGCTTTCTTT
-	TRBV6-2/TRBV6-3	once	TRBJ1-3	CASSYLSSGNTIYF	TGTGCCAGCAGTTACTTGAGCTCTGGAAACACCATATATTTT
TRBD1	TRBV27	-	TRBJ2-5	CASSGNRGEGQETQYF	TGTGCCAGCAGTGGAAACAGGGGAGAGGGGCAAGAGACCCAGTACTTC
TRBD2	TRBV20-1	-	TRBJ2-7	CSAFLAGGSYF	TGCAGTGCTTTCCTAGCGGGGGGCTCGTACTTC
-	TRBV10-1	-	TRBJ1-6	CATGPGEESPLHF	TGCGCCACTGGGCCAGGGGAAGAATCACCCCTCCACTTT
TRBD1	TRBV11-2	few	TRBJ1-1	CASSLATGTEKAFF	TGTGCCAGCAGCTTAGCTACCGGGACAGAGAAGGCTTTCTTT
TRBD2	TRBV5-4	once	TRBJ2-3	CASSLRLADSDTQYF	TGTGCCAGCAGCTTAAGACTAGCGGATTCAGATACGCAGTATTTT
TRBD1	TRBV29-1	-	TRBJ1-1	CSGREGGETEAFF	TGCAGCGGCCGGGAAGGGGGCGAGACTGAAGCTTTCTTT
TRBD2	TRBV6-2/TRBV6-3	-	TRBJ2-5	CASSYSAAGGPETQYF	TGTGCCAGCAGTTACTCTGCAGCGGGGGGGCCAGAGACCCAGTACTTC
-	TRBV5-6	-	TRBJ1-1	CASSPGGGVNTEAFF	TGTGCCAGCAGCCCGGGGGGAGGGGTGAACACTGAAGCTTTCTTT
TRBD1	TRBV7-9	-	TRBJ1-2	CASSLQGAVNGYTF	TGTGCCAGCAGCCTCCAGGGGGCGGTGAATGGCTACACCTTC
TRBD2	TRBV6-5	-	TRBJ2-2	CASRTSGGLAKLFF	TGTGCCAGTCGAACTAGCGGGGGGCTGGCCAAGCTGTTTTTT
TRBD2	TRBV6-6	once	TRBJ2-1	CASRRLAGGDEQFF	TGTGCCAGCAGAAGACTAGCGGGGGGAGATGAGCAGTTCTTC
-	TRBV25-1	-	TRBJ2-7	CASSDLYEQYF	TGTGCCAGCAGTGACCTCTACGAGCAGTACTTC
-	TRBV3-1/TRBV3-2	-	TRBJ2-5	CASSPPQAVSRETQYF	TGTGCCAGCAGCCCTCCCCAAGCGGTCTCGCGGGAGACCCAGTACTTC
-	TRBV4-2	-	TRBJ1-2	CASSQDRSLTGYTF	TGTGCCAGCAGCCAAGACAGATCTTTAACAGGCTACACCTTC
-	TRBV11-3	once	TRBJ1-3	CASSLDSSGNTIYF	TGTGCCAGCAGCCTAGACAGCTCTGGAAACACCATATATTTT
-	TRBV27	once	TRBJ2-7	CASSVGIEQYF	TGTGCCAGCAGTGTCGGGATCGAGCAGTACTTC
TRBD1	TRBV25-1	-	TRBJ1-1	CASSKTGRGNTEAFF	TGTGCCAGTTCTAAGACAGGGCGGGGGAACACTGAAGCTTTCTTT
-	TRBV7-9	few	TRBJ1-2	CASSLGPGHFYGYTF	TGTGCCAGCAGCTTAGGACCCGGACACTTCTATGGCTACACCTTC
-	TRBV5-1	-	TRBJ1-2	CASSRATGNYGYTF	TGCGCCAGCAGCCGAGCTACAGGGAACTATGGCTACACCTTC
-	TRBV30	-	TRBJ2-7	CAWRYSFSSYEQYF	TGTGCCTGGAGATATTCCTTTAGTTCCTACGAGCAGTACTTC
-	TRBV11-3	-	TRBJ2-5	CASSPPTGTPETQYF	TGTGCCAGCAGCCCACCGACAGGAACCCCGGAGACCCAGTACTTC